These 27 T cell receptor beta chains were all obtained from the same sample, sequenced in a study of OX40 agonist ivuxolimab in advanced cancers. Here immunoSEQ multiplex PCR was the method, and the copy in TCRdb shows in-frame clones only, minus some. The sample consists of more than 95,000 clones, around 90% of them appearing once. The source material was CD4+ or CD8+ T cells sorted from blood, sampled in a trial of the OX40 agonist ivuxolimab. These receptors were taken from an adult with an advanced solid tumor such as melanoma, head and neck, liver or kidney cancer.

The chain employs TRBV28 and TRBJ1-2; tentatively, D is TRBD1 (6 bases). Trimming cost V 5 bases and J 5 bases, with 15 bases left between them. The CDR3 is made up of 14 amino acids. Germline CDR1 and CDR2: MDHEN and SYDVKM. CDR3 protein: CASSLGQGLYGYTF. For the CDR3, the DNA is TGTGCCAGCAGTCTAGGGCAGGGGTTGTATGGCTACACCTTC.

The chain links TRBV18 to TRBJ2-7; 9 nucleotides match TRBD1. CDR1 is KGHSH, CDR2 LQKENI, per germline. The CDR3 covers 15 residues. J lost 5 bases, V lost 5 bases, and 10 bases had no gene match. The DNA for the CDR3 is TGTGCCAGCTCAGTGACCGGGACAGGGTCCCACGAGCAGTACTTC. Its translation is CASSVTGTGSHEQYF. Supplemented by reference TRBV18 and TRBJ2-7, the full variable domain reads NAGVMQNPRHLVRRRGQEARLRCSPMKGHSHVYWYRQLPEEGLKFMVYLQKENIIDESGMPKERFSAEFPKEGPSILRIQQVVRGDSAAYFCASSVTGTGSHEQYFGPGTRLTVT.

The V and J genes are TRBV7-6 and TRBJ2-2; 7 bases match TRBD1. Per the germline V gene, CDR1 is SGHVS and CDR2 is FNYEAQ. V lost 7 bases, J lost 7 bases, and 15 bases stayed unmatched. This CDR3 region has 16 residues. The CDR3 DNA reads TGTGCCAGCATTGATCAGGCAGGGGGACCCTACGGGGAGCTGTTTTTT. It translates to CASIDQAGGPYGELFF.

The gene calls are TRBV7-6 and TRBJ2-5; the match to TRBD1 covers 8 bases. After removal of 5 bases from V and 3 bases from J, the junction contained 5 bases not matched to a gene. Germline-derived CDR1 and CDR2 are SGHVS and FNYEAQ. CDR3 length: 14 amino acids. In DNA form, the CDR3 reads TGTGCCAGCAGCGTTCAGGGGGCGAAAGAGACCCAGTACTTC. It encodes CASSVQGAKETQYF.

CDR3 amino acids: CASSGDRSSYEQYF. CDR3 DNA sequence: TGTGCCAGCAGTGGCGACAGGAGCTCCTACGAGCAGTACTTC. This sequence joins TRBV6-5 and TRBJ2-7, with D possibly being TRBD1 (6 bases). V shed 5 bases and J shed 0 bases, with 11 bases lying between them. The CDR3 totals 14 residues. CDR1 is MNHEY, CDR2 SVGAGI, per germline.

The chain couples TRBV28 to TRBJ1-2, with 8 bases identical to TRBD1. Germline V CDR1 and CDR2: MDHEN, SYDVKM. The CDR3 runs 14 residues. Trimming took 7 bases from V and 2 from J; bases not matched to a gene: 6. The CDR3 DNA is TGTGCCAGCACTCCCGGGGACAGGAACTATGGCTACACCTTC. As protein: CASTPGDRNYGYTF.

This clone was seen a handful of times. The chain uses TRBV6-4 and TRBJ1-2; 9 nucleotides agree with TRBD1. Looked up from germline, CDR1 is MRHNA and CDR2 is SNTAGT. J gave up 8 bases and V 2 bases, and 15 bases lay outside the gene matches. The CDR3 contains 17 residues. CDR3 region: CASSDQRQGVSVGGYTF. The CDR3 nucleotides read TGTGCCAGCAGTGACCAAAGACAGGGGGTCTCAGTGGGAGGCTACACCTTC.

The CDR3 sequence: CASSFGTGSGGYTF. The DNA of the CDR3 is TGTGCCAGCAGTTTCGGGACAGGTTCAGGTGGCTACACCTTC. This chain joins TRBV28 and TRBJ1-2; 8 bases line up with TRBD1. The CDR3 consists of 14 residues. The V gene end was trimmed by 3 bases and the J gene end by 7 bases; junction bases not matched to a gene: 7. Per germline, CDR1 MDHEN and CDR2 SYDVKM.

The rearrangement uses TRBV15 and TRBJ2-3; 14 bases map to TRBD2. V was pared by 3 bases and J by 3 bases, with 11 bases of the junction left unmatched. The CDR3 extends over 19 amino acids. Germline values: CDR1 LNHNV, CDR2 YYDKDF (reference sequence). The CDR3 region has the DNA TGTGCCACCAGCAGGCCCCCCGGGACTAGCGGGGGCCGGACAGATACGCAGTATTTT. It yields the protein CATSRPPGTSGGRTDTQYF.

V is TRBV10-1 and J is TRBJ1-1; 10 bases agree with TRBD1. The junction had 11 bases not matched to a gene; V was cut back by 6 bases and J by 4 bases. Germline loops: CDR1 WNHNN, CDR2 SYGVQD (reference sequence). The CDR3 totals 16 residues. Written as DNA, the CDR3 is TGCGCCAGCAGAGGGACAGGGGCCACCCGGGGCACTGAAGCTTTCTTT. Amino acids: CASRGTGATRGTEAFF.

V gene TRBV30 combines with J gene TRBJ2-1; 10 bases are a match to TRBD2. The CDR3 spans 14 residues. Trimming cost V 0 bases and J 4 bases; bases outside gene matches: 0. CDR1 and CDR2 (germline): GTSNPN, SVGIG (reference sequence). The CDR3 is CAWSVLAGYNEQFF. CDR3 coding DNA: TGTGCCTGGAGTGTACTAGCGGGGTACAATGAGCAGTTCTTC.

The rearrangement uses TRBV6-1 and TRBJ2-1; D uncertain. V was trimmed by 4 bases and J by 10 bases, leaving 8 bases between them. The CDR3 has 11 amino acids. Germline lookup yields CDR1 MNHNS and CDR2 SASEGT. CDR3 sequence reads: CASSGAPEQFF. The CDR3 region has the DNA TGTGCCAGCAGTGGGGCCCCCGAGCAGTTCTTC.

The rearrangement links TRBV28 to TRBJ1-5; D gene ambiguous. Germline V gives CDR1 MDHEN, CDR2 SYDVKM. The CDR3 consists of 12 residues. Trimming pared 3 bases from V and 6 bases from J, leaving 6 bases between. CDR3 protein: CASSLVPQPQHF. The DNA of the CDR3 is TGTGCCAGCAGTTTGGTCCCTCAGCCCCAGCATTTT.

This clone was counted a single time. This chain links TRBV10-3 with TRBJ2-7; unclear D gene. Per the germline V gene, CDR1 is ENHRY and CDR2 is SYGVKD. This CDR3 is 11 amino acids long. V was pared by 4 bases and J by 3 bases, with 4 bases between. Written as DNA, the CDR3 is TGTGCCATCAGTGGCAACTACGAGCAGTACTTC. Translated, it gives CAISGNYEQYF.

The genes are TRBV11-2 and TRBJ1-2, with TRBD1 as a possible D gene (5 bases). Germline CDR1 SGHAT, CDR2 FQNNGV. This CDR3 comprises 14 residues. V lost 3 bases, J lost 3 bases, and 11 bases lay in between. The CDR3 reads CASSFSGTDYGYTF. For the CDR3, the DNA is TGTGCCAGCAGCTTTTCCGGGACGGACTATGGCTACACCTTC.

The chain recombines TRBV6-6 with TRBJ1-3, with D possibly being TRBD1 (5 bases). Trimming removed 0 bases at V and 0 bases at J, with 9 bases between. CDR1 and CDR2 from the germline V gene are MNHNY and SVGAGI (reference sequence). The CDR3 covers 16 residues. CDR3 in amino acids: CASSYSGPSSGNTIYF. CDR3 in DNA: TGTGCCAGCAGTTACTCGGGGCCCTCCTCTGGAAACACCATATATTTT.

CDR3 amino acids: CASSLLTGLTYNEQFF. The CDR3 DNA reads TGTGCCAGCAGTCTATTGACAGGGCTTACCTACAATGAGCAGTTCTTC. J is TRBJ2-1 and V is TRBV28; 7 positions agree with TRBD1. The CDR3 extends over 16 amino acids. With V trimmed by 5 bases and J by 2 bases, 9 bases remained unmatched. The germline CDR1 and CDR2 sequences are MDHEN and SYDVKM.

DNA for the CDR3: TGTGCCAGCAGCTCAGGGGGAATTAGCTCTGGGGCCAACGTCCTGACTTTC. Translation gives CASSSGGISSGANVLTF. This chain uses TRBV7-6 with TRBJ2-6; 7 bases are a match to TRBD1. Per the germline V gene, CDR1 is SGHVS and CDR2 is FNYEAQ. After removal of 4 bases from V and 0 bases from J, the junction contained 6 bases not matched to a gene. The CDR3 sequence is 17 residues long. The full variable domain, with the rest looked up from reference TRBV7-6 and TRBJ2-6, is GAGVSQSPRYKVTKRGQDVALRCDPISGHVSLYWYRQALGQGPEFLTYFNYEAQQDKSGLPNDRFSAERPEGSISTLTIQRTEQRDSAMYRCASSSGGISSGANVLTFGAGSRLTVL.

The chain uses TRBV18 and TRBJ2-1, with 8 bases aligning to TRBD2. This CDR3 region has 13 residues. The V segment lost 4 bases and the J segment 4 bases; nucleotides outside the gene matches: 0. Germline loops: CDR1 KGHSH, CDR2 LQKENI. For the CDR3, the DNA is TGTGCCAGCTCACTAGCGGGGTACAATGAGCAGTTCTTC. It translates to CASSLAGYNEQFF.

The CDR3 loop reads CASIRGVTSKETQYF. The CDR3 DNA reads as TGTGCCAGCATCCGGGGGGTGACAAGTAAAGAGACCCAGTACTTC. V is TRBV7-9 and J is TRBJ2-5, with 7 positions matching TRBD2. The junction had 11 bases not matched to a gene; V was cut back by 7 bases and J by 3 bases. Germline CDR1 and CDR2: SEHNR and FQNEAQ (reference sequence). CDR3 length: 15 residues.

The CDR3 reads CASQGWANQPQHF. DNA for the CDR3: TGTGCCAGCCAAGGGTGGGCCAATCAGCCCCAGCATTTT. This chain uses TRBV6-5 with TRBJ1-5; D unclear. The CDR3 has 13 amino acids. From germline, CDR1 is MNHEY and CDR2 SVGAGI. The germline V and J ends were trimmed by 8 bases and 3 bases, with 11 bases remaining between them.

This sequence joins TRBV10-1 and TRBJ2-3, with D perhaps given as TRBD1 or TRBD2 (5 bases each). Deletions cut 8 bases from V and 0 bases from J, with 12 bases between. The germline V gene encodes CDR1 WNHNN and CDR2 SYGVQD (reference sequence). The CDR3 runs to 14 residues. The CDR3 region is CASREGPSTDTQYF. The CDR3 coding sequence is TGCGCCAGCCGCGAGGGGCCTAGCACAGATACGCAGTATTTT.

CDR3 sequence (DNA): TGTGCCAGCAGCCCTTCGGGAAAAGAGACCCAGTACTTC. Its translation: CASSPSGKETQYF. V gene TRBV7-9 combines with J gene TRBJ2-5, with a weak D call TRBD2 (5 bases). Between the trimmed V and J ends, which lost 5 bases and 3 bases, there was a span of 10 bases. From germline, CDR1 is SEHNR and CDR2 FQNEAQ (reference sequence). CDR3 size: 13 residues.

The J gene is TRBJ1-2, the V gene TRBV28; 7 nucleotides line up with TRBD1. CDR3 length: 14 residues. V lost 2 bases to trimming and J lost 4 bases; unmatched junction nucleotides: 4. Germline V gives CDR1 MDHEN, CDR2 SYDVKM. CDR3: CASSLQGGGYGYTF. The CDR3 DNA reads TGTGCCAGCAGTTTACAGGGGGGTGGCTATGGCTACACCTTC.

The gene calls are TRBV6-6 and TRBJ1-4; D unclear. The CDR3 loop spans 15 amino acids. Trimming removed 6 bases at V and 0 bases at J, with 11 bases between. In germline, CDR1 is MNHNY, CDR2 SVGAGI (reference sequence). The CDR3 is CASRLDTATNEKLFF. For the CDR3, the DNA is TGTGCCAGCAGACTAGACACGGCAACTAATGAAAAACTGTTTTTT.

The chain combines TRBV19 with TRBJ2-5; 7 bases are shared with TRBD1. CDR1 and CDR2 (germline): LNHDA, SQIVND (reference sequence). The V gene end was trimmed by 5 bases and the J gene end by 5 bases; junction bases not matched to a gene: 8. The CDR3 sequence is 14 residues long. CDR3 in DNA: TGTGCCAGTAGTTTGACAGGGCCCGGGGAGACCCAGTACTTC. It codes for CASSLTGPGETQYF.

The chain uses TRBV4-1 and TRBJ2-7, with D possibly matching TRBD2 (6 bases). Germline loops: CDR1 MGHRA, CDR2 YSYEKL. This CDR3 is built from 15 residues. The V gene lost 6 bases and the J gene lost 0 bases, with 15 bases spanning the gap. The CDR3: CASSPLGGTSYEQYF. The CDR3 DNA is TGCGCCAGCAGTCCTCTCGGGGGTACCTCCTACGAGCAGTACTTC.